Given below is one TCR beta chain in context. Its specific antigen is unknown. The sample holds no much larger clone one base away, and base qualities are not on file. This sample was taken from a study of blood T cell repertoires in COVID-19 (dated by TCRdb to the early 2020s). About the study as a whole: The collaborator samples originated in the United States, Italy and Spain and spanned the acute and convalescent phases of COVID-19. Samples were obtained from the ongoing ImmuneRACE study (first 160 participants) and from some 1,300 subjects provided by 6 global collaborators. Nearly every sample came with metadata listing a de-identified subject ID, COVID-19 status, age in years and sex. The repertoires were released in a freely available public database intended as a resource for research on the immune response to SARS-CoV-2. The prospective study material was composed of cDNA or gDNA derived from T cells, B-cell-depleted T cells, or PBMCs. Subjects who had been exposed to COVID-19, were actively infected with it, or had recovered from it provided the deeply sampled blood TCRbeta repertoires that made up the dataset. HLA class I and class II types, where available, came from metadata supplied by the sample provider rather than from assay-based typing. Study-wide conclusions, independent of this receptor: The quantity of clinical and demographic metadata differed by source and by participant and was supplied without curation.

TCRbeta CDR3 regions were amplified from genomic DNA using the immunoSEQ Assay, a bias-controlled multiplex PCR. The original pipeline was this. Within the assay, amplification of reference gene primers was used to estimate how many nucleated cells each sample contained. Sequence reads were collapsed and filtered to measure the absolute abundance of every unique TCRbeta CDR3 rearrangement. Productive Simpson clonality was computed per sample as the square root of Simpson's diversity index over productive rearrangements. TCRdb holds this immuneACCESS table with in-frame rearrangements only. Some clones are missing; in checked studies, unresolved V genes explain under half, and the rest has no known cause. V, J and clone size are those of that table, while D and trimming were read from the DNA. Recorded for this sample are around 320,000 clones; roughly 89% of them occurred a single time. The ten largest clones take up less than 3.5% of the sample.

The CDR1 and CDR2 encoded by the germline V gene are SGHAT and FQNNGV. The CDR3 spans 15 residues, from the cysteine through the phenylalanine. Just CDR3 DNA is preserved here, 45 bases in frame from base 1. Trimming takes 4 bases off V and 6 bases off J; junction bases not matched to a gene: 9. Participants in the prospective study were enrolled through a virtual design, were aged 18 to 89 years, and lived in about two dozen United States geographic areas. Cohort assignment in the prospective study relied on participant-reported clinical history from a screening survey and a study questionnaire. Exposed participants had been in contact, within 2 weeks of entering the study, with a person who had a PCR-confirmed or clinician-diagnosed case of COVID-19. Each participant in the prospective study had whole blood, serum and a nasopharyngeal or oropharyngeal swab collected by mobile phlebotomists. Additional blood draws and questionnaires over an approximately two-month period could optionally be provided by prospective study participants. Blood samples from the prospective study were shipped frozen or at room temperature prior to DNA extraction.

What was sequenced was PBMCs or T cells enriched from blood (not recorded which). This receptor was obtained from a woman aged 50 to 60 who had been exposed to COVID-19. The rearrangement combines TRBV11-2 with TRBJ2-7; TRBD1 aligns with 10 central bases. The CDR3 protein is CASSWSGTGVGEQYF. Read as DNA, the sequence is TGTGCCAGCAGCTGGTCCGGGACAGGGGTAGGCGAGCAGTACTTC.